A selection of T cell receptor beta chains follows, all from one sample in a study of T cells in localized non-small cell lung cancer. Sequencing used immunoSEQ multiplex PCR; TCRdb keeps in-frame clones, though not all of them. The top ten clones hold 15% to 20% of a sample with about 33,000 clones, 80% of them seen once. Sequences were derived from peripheral blood, sampled before any cancer treatment. These receptors came from an older male donor with stage III squamous cell lung carcinoma. CDR3s include the opening cysteine and the closing phenylalanine or tryptophan. The D gene is left open where the match is weak. Size is omitted from some rows. Given values are once, few, many or a class for expanded clones.

d_call | j_call | clone_size | v_call | cdr3_length | cdr3_nt | cdr3_aa
. | TRBJ2-1 | . | TRBV7-2 | 11 | TGTGCCAGCAGCTTAAACGGCGAGCAGTTCTTC | CASSLNGEQFF
. | TRBJ2-7 | few | TRBV5-1 | 15 | TGCGCCAGCAGTTTTATGGGACCAACCGTCTACGAGCAGTACTTC | CASSFMGPTVYEQYF
TRBD1 | TRBJ1-5 | . | TRBV28 | 17 | TGTGCCAGCAGTTCCCGAAGACAGGGGGCGAGAGAGCAGCCCCAGCATTTT | CASSSRRQGAREQPQHF
TRBD2 | TRBJ2-1 | . | TRBV29-1 | 15 | TGCAGCGTCGAACCGGGACTAGCGGGTTACAATGAGCAGTTCTTC | CSVEPGLAGYNEQFF
. | TRBJ2-6 | . | TRBV19 | 17 | TGTGCCAGTAGTATCCGACAGAATAGGATTGGGGCCAACGTCCTGACTTTC | CASSIRQNRIGANVLTF
TRBD2 | TRBJ2-1 | . | TRBV6-1 | 15 | TGTGCCAGCAGTGAAGGAGGACTAGCGGGAAATGAGCAGTTCTTC | CASSEGGLAGNEQFF
. | TRBJ1-1 | once | TRBV6-6 | 14 | TGTGCCAGCAGTCCAATACAGGGAAACACTGAAGCTTTCTTT | CASSPIQGNTEAFF
. | TRBJ1-5 | . | TRBV9 | 15 | TGTGCCAGCAGCGTAGGTTGGCAGAAGGGTCAGCCCCAGCATTTT | CASSVGWQKGQPQHF
. | TRBJ2-1 | . | TRBV2 | 14 | TGTGCCAGCAGTAAGAGACTTCCCTACAATGAGCAGTTCTTC | CASSKRLPYNEQFF
TRBD1 | TRBJ2-1 | . | TRBV14 | 15 | TGTGCCAGCAGCCAAGAAGGACAGGCGGGCAATGAGCAGTTCTTC | CASSQEGQAGNEQFF
TRBD2 | TRBJ2-1 | . | TRBV11-1 | 16 | TGTGCCAGCAGCTTACGGACTAGCGGGGGGCAAAATGAGCAGTTCTTC | CASSLRTSGGQNEQFF
. | TRBJ2-5 | . | TRBV6-1 | 13 | TGTGCCAGCAGTGAAGCGCAAGGTGCGGCCCAGTACTTC | CASSEAQGAAQYF
TRBD2 | TRBJ2-7 | . | TRBV19 | 15 | TGTGCCAGTAGTATAGATTCTAGCGGGAGGAACGAGCAGTACTTC | CASSIDSSGRNEQYF
. | TRBJ1-5 | . | TRBV19 | 13 | TGTGCCAGTAGTATCGGCAAGTATCAGCCCCAGCATTTT | CASSIGKYQPQHF
. | TRBJ1-5 | . | TRBV21-1 | 16 | TGTGCCAGCAGCACCCCATGGGCCGGGAAAGATCAGCCCCAGCATTTT | CASSTPWAGKDQPQHF
. | TRBJ1-5 | few | TRBV7-9 | 14 | TGTGCCAGCAGCTTCTCGGGGAACAATCAGCCCCAGCATTTT | CASSFSGNNQPQHF
. | TRBJ1-5 | . | TRBV29-1 | 14 | TGCAGCGTTGCCGCAGGGATAAGCAATCAGCCCCAGCATTTT | CSVAAGISNQPQHF
. | TRBJ1-3 | . | TRBV18 | 16 | TGTGCCAGCTCCTTCAGTGATTCAAGCTCTGGAAACACCATATATTTT | CASSFSDSSSGNTIYF
. | TRBJ2-7 | . | TRBV28 | 11 | TGTGCCAGCAGTGGCGACTACGAGCAGTACTTC | CASSGDYEQYF
. | TRBJ2-3 | . | TRBV4-2 | 12 | TGTGCCAGCAGCCTATCGACAGATACGCAGTATTTT | CASSLSTDTQYF
. | TRBJ1-2 | . | TRBV28 | 10 | TGTGCCAGCAGTCGTTATGGCTACACCTTC | CASSRYGYTF
. | TRBJ2-4 | . | TRBV7-9 | 13 | TGTGCCAGCAGCTTAGCCACATCGGGGTTTCAGTACTTC | CASSLATSGFQYF
TRBD2 | TRBJ2-1 | . | TRBV9 | 15 | TGTGCCAGCAGCTCAGAGGCGGGAGACAGCGATGAGCAGTTCTTC | CASSSEAGDSDEQFF
. | TRBJ2-7 | few | TRBV5-1 | 11 | TGCGCCAGCAGCTTGGATTCCGAGCAGTACTTC | CASSLDSEQYF
TRBD1 | TRBJ2-7 | . | TRBV11-2 | 14 | TGTGCCAGCAGCAAGGAATCGAGGGGGCACGAGCAGTACTTC | CASSKESRGHEQYF
TRBD1 | TRBJ1-4 | . | TRBV11-2 | 16 | TGTGCCAGCAGCTTAGGGGACAGCTATCGTAATGAAAAACTGTTTTTT | CASSLGDSYRNEKLFF
. | TRBJ1-5 | few | TRBV15 | 12 | TGTGCCACCTACAGGACCAATCAGCCCCAGCATTTT | CATYRTNQPQHF
TRBD1 | TRBJ2-2 | . | TRBV7-2 | 15 | TGTGCCAGCAGCTTAGGACAGGGGCAAACCGGGGAGCTGTTTTTT | CASSLGQGQTGELFF
TRBD1 | TRBJ1-2 | . | TRBV28 | 12 | TGTGCCAGCGCTGGGACAGAATATGGCTACACCTTC | CASAGTEYGYTF
. | TRBJ1-2 | . | TRBV11-2 | 13 | TGTGCCAGCAGCGCTAACAGGGAATATGGCTACACCTTC | CASSANREYGYTF
TRBD1 | TRBJ2-1 | . | TRBV27 | 15 | TGTGCCAGCAGGGATGACAGGGCTTTAGGCAATGAGCAGTTCTTC | CASRDDRALGNEQFF
. | TRBJ1-1 | few | TRBV19 | 13 | TGTGCCAGTAGTATTGGCAGGGAAACTGAAGCTTTCTTT | CASSIGRETEAFF
TRBD1 | TRBJ2-1 | . | TRBV7-9 | 15 | TGTGCCAGCAGCGACCGGGACAGGTTCTACAATGAGCAGTTCTTC | CASSDRDRFYNEQFF
. | TRBJ2-2 | few | TRBV7-6 | 16 | TGTGCCAGCAGCCCACGGGGACACTCGAACACCGGGGAGCTGTTTTTT | CASSPRGHSNTGELFF
. | TRBJ1-2 | . | TRBV6-5 | 15 | TGTGCCAGCAGAAGGTCGGGGGGGGCTAACTATGGCTACACCTTC | CASRRSGGANYGYTF